This T cell receptor (beta chain) comes out of a study of T cell repertoires in cytomegalovirus infection. Trimming shortened V by 5 bases and J by 2 bases, and 20 bases separated the two germline ends. CDR1 and CDR2 from the germline V gene are SGHTA and FQGNSA. CDR3 size: 17 residues. TCRdb passed the reads through MiXCR, listing each CDR3 protein once. The sample has roughly 570,000 distinct CDR3 sequences; about 40% are singletons. In this sample, this clonotype turned up many times. Antigen specificity is unknown. The sequenced sample was cultured PBMCs, obtained from culture after CMV antigen stimulation. The TCR sequence derives from a human donor in good health (CMV status not recorded). Some clones in this sample may be carry-over from other donors' samples. V usage is TRBV7-2 and J usage is TRBJ2-3; no firm D call. CDR3 sequence reads: CASSLKRIRAYTDTQYF. Written as DNA, the CDR3 is TGTGCCAGCAGCCTGAAGCGCATACGCGCCTACACAGATACGCAGTATTTT.